These 27 T cell receptor beta chains were sequenced from one sample in a study of T cell repertoires in cytomegalovirus infection. From the reads, TCRdb called clonotypes with MiXCR, one entry per CDR3 protein. The data hold about 770,000 distinct CDR3 sequences, with approximately 32% observed a single time. Their target antigens are unknown. Specimen: cultured CD8+ T cells from PBMCs, collected from culture after CMV antigen stimulation. Receptors were obtained from a human donor in good health (CMV status not recorded). Some clones in this sample may be carry-over from other donors' samples.

This rearrangement joins TRBV6-8 to TRBJ2-5; possible D gene TRBD1, 6 bases. CDR1 is MNHGY, CDR2 SAAAGT, per germline. V dropped 0 bases and J dropped 5 bases, with 13 bases sitting between them. The length of the CDR3 is 15 residues. Here the CDR3 DNA reads TGTGCCAGCAGTTACTCGGGGGCGTCCGGGGAGACCCAGTACTTC. It translates to CASSYSGASGETQYF.

This rearrangement joins TRBV20-1 to TRBJ2-3; D remains unclear. V lost 5 bases and J 3 bases, leaving 3 bases between the germline ends. The CDR3 covers 10 residues. The V gene's germline CDR1 is DFQATT and CDR2 SNEGSKA (reference sequence). CDR3 protein: CSAWTDTQYF. The CDR3 DNA follows: TGCAGTGCTTGGACAGATACGCAGTATTTT.

J is TRBJ2-3 and V is TRBV24-1, with 7 nucleotides matching TRBD2. V gave up 3 bases and J gave up 4 bases; unmatched junction bases: 9. The CDR3 is 16 amino acids. Germline assignment: CDR1 KGHDR and CDR2 SFDVKD. The CDR3 coding sequence is TGTGCCACCAGTGATAACCCCGGGGGAGGGGCAGATACGCAGTATTTT. Encoded protein: CATSDNPGGGADTQYF.

J is TRBJ1-3 and V is TRBV7-8; a weak D match, TRBD1 (5 bases). The CDR3 contains 15 residues. Trimming cost V 5 bases and J 3 bases, with 14 bases left between them. The germline V gene encodes CDR1 SGHVS and CDR2 FQNEAQ. The CDR3 here is CASSPLGAGGNTIYF. CDR3 bases: TGTGCCAGCAGCCCGCTCGGGGCAGGTGGAAACACCATATATTTT.

This clonotype was counted only a few times. The chain combines TRBV5-6 with TRBJ2-7; D is undetermined. The V gene lost 0 bases and the J gene lost 0 bases, with 7 bases spanning the gap. Germline CDR1 SGHDT, CDR2 YYEEEE. This CDR3 contains 14 residues. The CDR3 DNA is TGTGCCAGCAGCTTGGATCTGTACTCCTACGAGCAGTACGTC. Its translation: CASSLDLYSYEQYV.

V is TRBV27 and J is TRBJ2-2; D might be TRBD2 (6 bases). Germline CDR1 is MNHEY and CDR2 is SMNVEV (reference sequence). This CDR3 region has 16 residues. V lost 0 bases and J lost 5, with 13 bases in between. CDR3 sequence (DNA): TGTGCCAGCAGTTTATCGTGGGGAGGTTCTACCGGGGAGCTGTTTTTT. Translation: CASSLSWGGSTGELFF.

The chain has TRBV28 and TRBJ2-5, with D unresolved. Germline V gives CDR1 MDHEN, CDR2 SYDVKM. The CDR3 is made up of 14 amino acids. V was cut by 5 bases and J by 7 bases, with 17 bases left in between. The CDR3 is CASSAPKAPRTQYF. The CDR3 region has the DNA TGTGCCAGCAGTGCCCCAAAGGCCCCGAGGACCCAGTACTTC.

J is TRBJ2-1 and V is TRBV5-6, with D possibly matching TRBD2 (7 bases). CDR1 and CDR2 (germline): SGHDT, YYEEEE. V shed 4 bases and J shed 6 bases, with 14 bases lying between them. CDR3 length: 14 amino acids. CDR3 DNA sequence: TGTGCCAGCAGCGAGGGCGGGGGCCTCAATGAGCAGTTCTTC. It is translated as CASSEGGGLNEQFF.

V usage is TRBV9 and J usage is TRBJ1-2; no firm D call. CDR1 is SGDLS, CDR2 YYNGEE, per germline. CDR3 length: 9 residues. V was clipped by 4 bases and J by 13 bases, with 8 bases between them. The CDR3 loop is CASSPKGTF. CDR3 coding DNA: TGTGCCAGCAGCCCTAAGGGCACCTTC.

The CDR3 bases are TGCAGTGTTAAACATCAGCGGGGTACCCAAGAGACCCAGTACTTC. The encoded protein is CSVKHQRGTQETQYF. This chain connects TRBV20-1 to TRBJ2-5, with 7 bases that match TRBD2. Germline CDR1 is DFQATT and CDR2 is SNEGSKA (reference sequence). With V trimmed by 7 bases and J by 1 base, 12 bases remained unmatched. The CDR3 loop spans 15 amino acids.

This clonotype was seen repeatedly, ten times or more. The CDR3 sequence is CASRSPRDLPYEQYF. The CDR3 nucleotides read TGTGCCAGCAGATCCCCCCGGGACTTGCCGTACGAGCAGTACTTC. The genes are TRBV7-2 and TRBJ2-7, with D perhaps matching TRBD2 (6 bases). The CDR3 covers 15 residues. Germline V gene data show CDR1 as SGHTA and CDR2 as FQGNSA. Trimming stripped 6 bases from V and 4 bases from J, with 19 bases between.

This clonotype occurred many times. CDR3 DNA sequence: TGTGCCACCCTCCCGGGCCAAACTAGCTTAGAGACCCAGTACTTC. Encoded protein: CATLPGQTSLETQYF. The chain combines TRBV15 with TRBJ2-5, with D possibly being TRBD2 (6 bases). The length of the CDR3 is 15 residues. Germline V gene data show CDR1 as LNHNV and CDR2 as YYDKDF (reference sequence). V shed 8 bases and J shed 4 bases, with 20 bases lying between them.

The rearrangement links TRBV19 to TRBJ2-1; D is unresolved. This CDR3 has 15 amino acids. V was clipped by 6 bases and J by 0 bases, with 12 bases between them. The germline V gene has CDR1 LNHDA and CDR2 SQIVND (reference sequence). In DNA, the CDR3 is TGTGCCAGTAGAATCCGGGCCCACTCCTACAATGAGCAGTTCTTC. This gives the protein CASRIRAHSYNEQFF.

The V and J genes are TRBV6-2 or TRBV6-3 and TRBJ1-5; a possible D gene is TRBD1 (5 bases). V gave up 2 bases and J gave up 4 bases, with 12 bases separating them. This CDR3 has 15 residues. Germline V gene sequence: CDR1 MNHEY, CDR2 SVGEGT. CDR3 DNA sequence: TGTGCCAGCAGTTACAGACAGCCGTCGAATCAGCCCCAGCATTTT. Translated, it gives CASSYRQPSNQPQHF.

The sample holds many counts of this clonotype. The chain employs TRBV7-6 and TRBJ1-5; tentative D call: TRBD1 (6 bases). The CDR3 loop spans 17 amino acids. V was shortened by 3 bases and J by 0 bases, with 15 bases between the two germline ends. Germline CDR1 reads SGHVS; CDR2 reads FNYEAQ. The CDR3 protein is CASSFPGGPYSNQPQHF. The CDR3 nucleotides read TGTGCCAGCAGCTTCCCCGGGGGCCCATATAGCAATCAGCCCCAGCATTTT.

Notes on this clonotype: A much larger clone differs by one base, so this may be a read error. The rearrangement uses TRBV7-9 and TRBJ2-5; 7 bases line up with TRBD2. This CDR3 spans 13 amino acids. CDR1 SEHNR and CDR2 FQNEAQ come from the germline V gene (reference sequence). Here the CDR3 DNA reads TGTGCCAGCGGGGAGGGGCCGGTAGAGACCCAGTGCTTC. This sequence encodes CASGEGPVETQCF.

V is TRBV10-3 and J is TRBJ2-1, with 8 bases identical to TRBD2. The germline V gene encodes CDR1 ENHRY and CDR2 SYGVKD. This CDR3 has 16 amino acids. V lost 4 bases to trimming and J lost 8 bases; unmatched junction nucleotides: 13. For the CDR3, the DNA is TGTGCCATCAGTGTCTCGAGCGGGGGCGTTACGTATGAGCAGTTCTTC. Translation: CAISVSSGGVTYEQFF.

This clonotype was picked up many times. The rearrangement uses TRBV7-2 and TRBJ2-2, with a possible D match to TRBD1 (5 bases). CDR3 size: 16 residues. V was cut by 1 base and J by 3 bases, with 12 bases left in between. Germline loops: CDR1 SGHTA, CDR2 FQGNSA. CDR3 sequence reads: CASSLGQGFYTGELFF. The CDR3 region has the DNA TGTGCCAGCAGCTTAGGGCAGGGATTTTACACCGGGGAGCTGTTTTTT.

The rearrangement uses TRBV12-3 or TRBV12-4 and TRBJ2-5; D is perhaps TRBD2 (7 bases). V gave up 5 bases and J gave up 3 bases, with 19 bases separating them. The CDR3 runs to 16 residues. The CDR3 nucleotides read TGTGCCAGCAGTCAACTGGCCAAAGGGGGGGAAGAGACCCAGTACTTC. Translation gives CASSQLAKGGEETQYF.

This clonotype was recorded a few times. CDR3 bases: TGTGCCAGCAGCTTAGAACGGGGCGAAAGGGGACTGTTTTTT. Its translation: CASSLERGERGLFF. J is TRBJ1-4 and V is TRBV7-6; weak D call: TRBD1 (5 bases). V lost 1 base and J lost 13, with 16 bases in between. Germline V lookup: CDR1 SGHVS, CDR2 FNYEAQ. The CDR3 is 14 residues long.

The chain joins TRBV14 to TRBJ1-1; D perhaps matches TRBD1 (5 bases). The CDR3 is 14 amino acids. Germline CDR1 is SGHDN and CDR2 is FVKESK. Trimming stripped 3 bases from V and 4 bases from J, with 12 bases between. The CDR3 loop reads CASSQRGAGTEAFF. DNA for the CDR3: TGTGCCAGCAGCCAGCGAGGGGCAGGCACTGAAGCTTTCTTT.

This clonotype was observed at least ten times. The rearrangement joins TRBV7-6 to TRBJ2-2; 10 bases are a match to TRBD1. Germline CDR1 SGHVS, CDR2 FNYEAQ. The CDR3 is made up of 16 amino acids. With 4 bases clipped from V and 7 bases from J, the junction kept 9 bases outside the gene matches. The CDR3 DNA is TGTGCCAGCAGCTACCGGACAGGGGGGGTATTCGGGGAGCTGTTTTTT. It yields the protein CASSYRTGGVFGELFF.

This clonotype appeared many times. The J gene is TRBJ2-1, the V gene TRBV12-3 or TRBV12-4; D uncertain. This CDR3 comprises 17 residues. The ends were cut back, 6 bases at V and 0 bases at J, with 18 bases in the middle. The CDR3 DNA sequence: TGTGCCAGCAGCGATGTTTTAAGGGTAGGCTCCTACAATGAGCAGTTCTTC. It is translated as CASSDVLRVGSYNEQFF.

The sample holds a few counts of this clonotype. This chain links TRBV7-2 with TRBJ2-7, with 9 positions matching TRBD1. The CDR3 runs to 15 residues. The germline CDR1 and CDR2 sequences are SGHTA and FQGNSA. The V and J ends lost 4 bases and 5 bases, in that order; junction bases with no gene match: 9. The CDR3 is CASSSGDRVFDEQYF. The DNA of the CDR3 is TGTGCCAGCAGCTCCGGGGACAGGGTATTCGACGAGCAGTACTTC.

This chain joins TRBV10-3 and TRBJ2-1; D gene ambiguous. Germline V gene sequence: CDR1 ENHRY, CDR2 SYGVKD. The CDR3 has 11 residues. The V end was cut by 6 bases, the J end by 8 bases, with 8 bases between. This CDR3 reads CAIRERYEQFF. CDR3 in DNA: TGTGCCATCAGGGAGCGCTATGAGCAGTTCTTC.

The chain couples TRBV19 to TRBJ2-6; 10 positions match TRBD2. Trimming cost V 11 bases and J 4 bases; bases outside gene matches: 17. The CDR3 spans 18 residues. Per germline, CDR1 LNHDA and CDR2 SQIVND (reference sequence). CDR3 residues: CASIGLAGDTLGANVLTF. The DNA of the CDR3 is TGTGCCTCTATTGGCCTAGCGGGGGACACCCTCGGGGCCAACGTCCTGACTTTC.

V gene TRBV10-3 combines with J gene TRBJ2-2; the D gene is possibly TRBD2 (6 bases). Germline V gives CDR1 ENHRY, CDR2 SYGVKD. The CDR3 contains 16 residues. Deletions cut 6 bases from V and 2 bases from J, with 16 bases between. CDR3: CAIREGPGSNTGELFF. CDR3 coding DNA: TGTGCCATCAGGGAGGGTCCAGGGAGTAACACCGGGGAGCTGTTTTTT.